Listed here are 6 T cell receptor beta chains from one sample, sequenced in a study of PD-1 blockade in classical Hodgkin lymphoma. Only in-frame clones appear in the TCRdb table, and some are missing; sequencing was by immunoSEQ multiplex PCR. The sample shows under 95,000 clones, about 92% of them seen only once. All trial patients relapsed after autologous stem cell transplantation. The source material was peripheral blood mononuclear cells (PBMCs), sampled at baseline. All receptors come from a human donor with classical Hodgkin lymphoma.

The V call is TRBV15, the J call TRBJ2-7, with TRBD1 identical over 9 bases. CDR1 is LNHNV and CDR2 is YYDKDF in the germline V gene (reference sequence). CDR3 size: 14 residues. The V segment lost 3 bases and the J segment 6 bases; nucleotides outside the gene matches: 6. The CDR3 sequence: CATSRQGQGGEQYF. CDR3 bases: TGTGCCACCAGCAGGCAGGGACAGGGTGGCGAGCAGTACTTC.

The chain joins TRBV7-9 to TRBJ1-1, with unresolved D. Germline CDR1 and CDR2: SEHNR and FQNEAQ (reference sequence). CDR3 length equals 14 residues. The V and J ends lost 1 base and 4 bases respectively, with 10 bases between them. The CDR3 protein is CASSLGEGSTEAFF. Written as DNA, the CDR3 is TGTGCCAGCAGCTTAGGGGAAGGTAGCACTGAAGCTTTCTTT.

V and J are TRBV18 and TRBJ1-5; 9 bases are a match to TRBD1. The V segment lost 3 bases and the J segment 0 bases; nucleotides outside the gene matches: 9. Germline CDR1 is KGHSH and CDR2 is LQKENI. This CDR3 comprises 18 residues. The CDR3 spells CASSPGTGKFYSNQPQHF. The CDR3 DNA follows: TGTGCCAGCTCACCCGGGACAGGGAAATTCTATAGCAATCAGCCCCAGCATTTT.

The chain uses TRBV4-3 and TRBJ2-1; 8 nucleotides align to TRBD2. CDR1 and CDR2 (germline): LGHNA, YSLEER. V gave up 4 bases and J gave up 6 bases; unmatched junction bases: 8. This CDR3 is 15 amino acids long. CDR3 amino acids: CASSPGTSGGNEQFF. CDR3 in DNA: TGCGCCAGCAGCCCTGGGACTAGTGGAGGCAATGAGCAGTTCTTC.

V is TRBV27 and J is TRBJ2-3; D assignment may be TRBD1 or TRBD2 (5 bases each). V was clipped by 2 bases and J by 4 bases, with 22 bases between them. Germline V gene data show CDR1 as MNHEY and CDR2 as SMNVEV (reference sequence). CDR3 size: 18 residues. The CDR3 sequence is CASSLGAPPWGMADTQYF. The CDR3, as DNA: TGTGCCAGCAGTTTAGGAGCACCTCCTTGGGGGATGGCAGATACGCAGTATTTT.

CDR3 loop: CASSEATRGARGDEQFF. The CDR3, as DNA: TGTGCCAGCAGTGAAGCGACGCGGGGGGCCCGTGGCGATGAGCAGTTCTTC. The chain links TRBV6-1 to TRBJ2-1, with 8 positions matching TRBD2. Germline CDR1 MNHNS, CDR2 SASEGT. Trimming removed 0 bases from V and 8 bases from J; junction bases left unmatched: 12. This CDR3 region has 17 residues.